This section outlines one T cell receptor beta chain sequence together with its context. As originally analysed: Nucleated cell number was recorded as an estimate derived from reference gene primer amplification. Measured with immunoSEQ multiplex PCR; TCRdb has only the in-frame clones, and not every one. V, J and clone size are those of that table, while D and trimming were read from the DNA. The repertoire holds some 270,000 clones, with about 91% as singletons. This sample stems from a study of blood T cell repertoires in COVID-19. Study-wide context: The origin of the acute and convalescent COVID-19 samples was the United States, Italy and Spain. Sample material is recorded as cDNA or gDNA derived from T cells, B-cell-depleted T cells, or PBMCs.

Germline V CDR1 and CDR2: SGHRS, YFSETQ. Trimming at V came to 4 bases and at J to 3 bases, leaving 6 bases not matched to a gene. The length of the CDR3 is 14 residues. The sample was peripheral blood. V gene TRBV5-1 combines with J gene TRBJ2-5; the match to TRBD2 covers 7 bases. The source is a woman between 35 and 50 years old who had recovered from COVID-19. In DNA form, the CDR3 reads TGCGCCAGCAGCAAAGGACTAGTTAAAGAGACCCAGTACTTC. This encodes CASSKGLVKETQYF.